This section outlines one TCR beta chain sequence together with its context. Germline V gene data show CDR1 as MNHEY and CDR2 as SVGAGI. Trimming shortened V by 6 bases and J by 5 bases, and 8 bases separated the two germline ends. The CDR3 consists of 12 residues. Methods used by the authors: Estimation of nucleated cell counts relied on the amplification of reference gene primers. Clones were read by immunoSEQ multiplex PCR, and TCRdb kept only the in-frame ones, dropping some. V and J calls and clone size are those listed in that table; D and trimming were worked out from the DNA. The sample has more than 95,000 clones; around four fifths are singletons. The source of the sample is a study of blood T cell repertoires in COVID-19. Looking at the study overall: Samples representing acute and convalescent COVID-19 were sourced from the United States, Italy and Spain. Nucleic acid was either cDNA or gDNA, and it came from T cells, B-cell-depleted T cells, or PBMCs.

The sequenced sample was peripheral blood. The TCR comes from a man older than 75 with active or convalescent COVID-19. V is TRBV6-5 and J is TRBJ2-4, with a weak D call TRBD1 (5 bases). The CDR3 spells CASRGLENIQYF. In DNA, the CDR3 is TGTGCCAGCAGGGGGCTCGAAAACATTCAGTACTTC.